The entry below describes one TCR beta chain. The antigen is unknown. The germline V and J ends were trimmed by 5 bases and 1 base, with 16 bases remaining between them. From germline, CDR1 is SEHNR and CDR2 FQNEAQ (reference sequence). This CDR3 is built from 16 residues. The data derive from a study of shared clonotypes between healthy human individuals. Study context: For every donor, three CD4 naive, three CD4 memory, two CD8 naive and one CD8 memory plates were used. Whole-study findings and limits: Between a few donors, naive CD4 clonotypes were shared at a level of approximately 5%.

Data came from immunoSEQ multiplex PCR; TCRdb stores just in-frame clones and leaves some out. The profile covers about 1.5 million clones, with about 98% appearing a single time and around 0.47% taken by the ten largest. Adult donors, all healthy and HIV-negative, had no recent acute infections or vaccinations. This receptor was identified in a man between 25 and 39 years old in good health. This chain links TRBV7-9 with TRBJ2-3, with D maybe TRBD2 (6 bases). Sequencing input: naive CD4+ T cells sorted from blood. Subset described: CD45RA+ positively selected. The CDR3 coding sequence is TGTGCCAGCAGCGACGGGGGACTCTGGCGCACAGATACGCAGTATTTT. Protein: CASSDGGLWRTDTQYF.